The sequence of this T cell receptor beta chain was determined in a study of cytomegalovirus exposure and HLA in healthy donors. The study, taken as a whole, reports: Researchers had no immune exposure information except CMV serostatus available.

A remark on this clone: The antigen remains undetermined.

This CDR3 comprises 15 residues. Deletions cut 5 bases from V and 2 bases from J, with 14 bases between. CDR1 is MNHNY and CDR2 is SVGAGI in the germline V gene (reference sequence). PCR primers comprised 60 Vbeta and 13 Jbeta primers. Some clones are missing from TCRdb's copy, which holds only in-frame ones; the method was immunoSEQ multiplex PCR. The table shows more than 60,000 clones, with 76% occurring only once. The receptor's source is a man between 18 and 29 years old in good health and CMV-seronegative. Source material: PBMCs. The rearrangement links TRBV6-6 to TRBJ2-3; D possibly corresponds to TRBD2 (7 bases). CDR3 protein: CASSPRGGHTDTQYF. DNA for the CDR3: TGTGCCAGCAGTCCCCGCGGGGGCCACACAGATACGCAGTATTTT.